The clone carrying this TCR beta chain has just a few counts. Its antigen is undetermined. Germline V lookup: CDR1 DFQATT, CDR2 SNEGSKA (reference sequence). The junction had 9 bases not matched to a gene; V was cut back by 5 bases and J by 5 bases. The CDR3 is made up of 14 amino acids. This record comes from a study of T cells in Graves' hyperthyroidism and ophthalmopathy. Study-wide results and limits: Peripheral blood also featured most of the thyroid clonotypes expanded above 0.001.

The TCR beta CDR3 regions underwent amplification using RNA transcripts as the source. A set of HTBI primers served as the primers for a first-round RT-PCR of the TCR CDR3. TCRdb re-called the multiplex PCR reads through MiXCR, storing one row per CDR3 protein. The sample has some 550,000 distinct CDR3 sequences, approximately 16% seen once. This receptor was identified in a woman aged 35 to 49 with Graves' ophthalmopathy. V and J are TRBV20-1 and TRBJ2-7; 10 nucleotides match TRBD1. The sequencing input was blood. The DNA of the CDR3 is TGCAGTGCTCATTCCGGGACAGGGGCCAACGAGCAGTACTTC. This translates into CSAHSGTGANEQYF.